Sequencing of this TCR beta chain was carried out in a study of CD4 T cells in relation to SARS-CoV-2 and coronaviruses. Study-wide points: Compared with monoreactive clones, crossreactive clones showed significantly weaker SARS-CoV-2 expansion.

The CDR3 runs to 12 residues. V lost 6 bases to trimming and J lost 4 bases, with 7 bases between them. Germline values: CDR1 MDHEN, CDR2 SYDVKM. Points on this clone: The antigen remains unidentified.

Data came from immunoSEQ multiplex PCR; TCRdb stores just in-frame clones and leaves some out. The table lists 35,000 to 40,000 clones, around 87% of them singletons. The V call is TRBV28, the J call TRBJ1-5, with D hard to call. Input material: memory CD4+ T cells from PBMCs. The TCR sequence derives from an adult with COVID-19. The CDR3 sequence: CASSQANQPQHF. Written as DNA, the CDR3 is TGTGCCAGCAGCCAGGCGAATCAGCCCCAGCATTTT.